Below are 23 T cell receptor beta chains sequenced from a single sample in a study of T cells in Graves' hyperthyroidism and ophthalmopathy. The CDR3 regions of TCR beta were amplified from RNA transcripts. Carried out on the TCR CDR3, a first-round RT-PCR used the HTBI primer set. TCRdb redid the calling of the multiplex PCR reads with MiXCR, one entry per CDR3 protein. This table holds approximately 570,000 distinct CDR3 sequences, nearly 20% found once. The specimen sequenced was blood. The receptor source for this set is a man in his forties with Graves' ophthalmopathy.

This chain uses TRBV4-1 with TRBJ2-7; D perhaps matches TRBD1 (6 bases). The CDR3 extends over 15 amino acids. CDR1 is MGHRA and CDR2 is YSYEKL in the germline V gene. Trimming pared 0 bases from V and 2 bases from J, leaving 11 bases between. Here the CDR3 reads CASSQDRGGAYEQYF. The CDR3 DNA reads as TGCGCCAGCAGCCAAGATCGAGGGGGAGCCTACGAGCAGTACTTC.

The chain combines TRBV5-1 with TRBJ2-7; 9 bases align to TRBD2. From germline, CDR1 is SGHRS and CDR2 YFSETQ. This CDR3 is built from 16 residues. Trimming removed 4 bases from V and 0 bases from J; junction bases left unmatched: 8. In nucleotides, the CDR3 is TGCGCCAGCAGCATTAGCGGGGGCCCAACCTCCTACGAGCAGTACTTC. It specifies CASSISGGPTSYEQYF. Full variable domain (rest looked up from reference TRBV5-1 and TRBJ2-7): KAGVTQTPRYLIKTRGQQVTLSCSPISGHRSVSWYQQTPGQGLQFLFEYFSETQRNKGNFPGRFSGRQFSNSRSEMNVSTLELGDSALYLCASSISGGPTSYEQYFGPGTRLTVT.

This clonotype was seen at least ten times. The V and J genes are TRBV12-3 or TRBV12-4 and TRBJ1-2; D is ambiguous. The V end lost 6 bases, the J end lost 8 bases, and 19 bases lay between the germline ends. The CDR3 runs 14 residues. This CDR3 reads CASSRPPTTLGYTF. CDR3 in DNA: TGTGCCAGCAGCCGGCCGCCCACCACACTCGGCTACACCTTC.

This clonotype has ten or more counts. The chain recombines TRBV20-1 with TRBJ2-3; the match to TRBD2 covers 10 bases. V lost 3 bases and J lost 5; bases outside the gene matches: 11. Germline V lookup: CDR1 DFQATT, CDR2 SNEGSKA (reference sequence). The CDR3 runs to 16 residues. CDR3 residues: CSASSFTSGTVDTQYF. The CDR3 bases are TGCAGTGCTAGTTCCTTTACTAGCGGGACGGTAGATACGCAGTATTTT.

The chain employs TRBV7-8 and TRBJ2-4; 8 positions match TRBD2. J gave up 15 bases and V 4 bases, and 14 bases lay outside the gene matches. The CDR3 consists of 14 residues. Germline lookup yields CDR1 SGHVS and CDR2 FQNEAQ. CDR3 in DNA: TGTGCCAGCAGCTACGCCCCGGGACTAGTGATCGCGTACTTC. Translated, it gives CASSYAPGLVIAYF.

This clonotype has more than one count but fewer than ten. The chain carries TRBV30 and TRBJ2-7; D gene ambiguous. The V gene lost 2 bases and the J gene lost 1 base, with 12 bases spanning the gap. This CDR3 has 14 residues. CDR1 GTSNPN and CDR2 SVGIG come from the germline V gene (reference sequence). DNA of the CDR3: TGTGCCTGGAGTCCCTGGGCGGTTTCCTACGAGCAGTACTTC. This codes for CAWSPWAVSYEQYF.

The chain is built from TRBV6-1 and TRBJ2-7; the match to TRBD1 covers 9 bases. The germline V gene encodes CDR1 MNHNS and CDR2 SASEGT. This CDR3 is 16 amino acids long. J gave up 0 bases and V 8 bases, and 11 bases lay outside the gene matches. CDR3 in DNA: TGTGCCAGCCACGACGTGGGGACAGGGATCTCCTACGAGCAGTACTTC. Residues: CASHDVGTGISYEQYF.

The CDR3 loop is CASSQGWGTGASGANVLTF. The CDR3, as DNA: TGTGCCAGCAGCCAAGGATGGGGGACGGGCGCCTCTGGGGCCAACGTCCTGACTTTC. The chain links TRBV14 to TRBJ2-6, with D perhaps being TRBD1 or TRBD2 (5 bases each). Germline V gene lookup returns CDR1 SGHDN and CDR2 FVKESK. The CDR3 consists of 19 residues. V lost 1 base, J lost 0 bases, and 16 bases lay in between.

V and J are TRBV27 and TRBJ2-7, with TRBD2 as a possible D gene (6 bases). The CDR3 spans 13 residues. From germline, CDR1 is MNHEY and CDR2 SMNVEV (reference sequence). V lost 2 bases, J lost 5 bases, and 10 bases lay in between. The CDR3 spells CASSLPGADEQYF. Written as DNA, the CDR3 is TGTGCCAGCAGTTTACCGGGAGCGGACGAGCAGTACTTC.

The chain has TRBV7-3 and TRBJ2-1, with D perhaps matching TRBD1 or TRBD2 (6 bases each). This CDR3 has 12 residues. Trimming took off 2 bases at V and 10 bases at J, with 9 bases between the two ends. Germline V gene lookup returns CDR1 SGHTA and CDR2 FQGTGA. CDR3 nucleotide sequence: TGTGCCAGCAGCTTAGGGGGGCAGGAGCAGTTCTTC. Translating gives CASSLGGQEQFF.

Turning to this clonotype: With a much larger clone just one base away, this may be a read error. The CDR3 region has the DNA TGTGCCGGCAGCCAAGGGACAGGAACTAATGAAAAACTGTTTTTT. Its translation is CAGSQGTGTNEKLFF. The chain links TRBV3-1 to TRBJ1-4, with 8 bases fitting TRBD1. The germline V gene has CDR1 LGHDT and CDR2 YNNKEL (reference sequence). The CDR3 runs to 15 residues.

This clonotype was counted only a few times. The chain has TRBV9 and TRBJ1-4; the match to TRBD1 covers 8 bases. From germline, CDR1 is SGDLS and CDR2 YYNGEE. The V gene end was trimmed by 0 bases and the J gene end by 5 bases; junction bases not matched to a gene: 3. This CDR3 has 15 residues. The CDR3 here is CASSVGTGPNEKLFF. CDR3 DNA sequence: TGTGCCAGCAGCGTAGGGACAGGGCCAAATGAAAAACTGTTTTTT.

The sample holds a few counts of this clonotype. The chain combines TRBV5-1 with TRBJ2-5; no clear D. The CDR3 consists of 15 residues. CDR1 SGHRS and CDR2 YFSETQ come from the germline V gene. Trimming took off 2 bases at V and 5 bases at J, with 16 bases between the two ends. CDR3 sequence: CASSLVGALLETQYF. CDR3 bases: TGCGCCAGCAGCTTAGTAGGCGCACTTCTGGAGACCCAGTACTTC. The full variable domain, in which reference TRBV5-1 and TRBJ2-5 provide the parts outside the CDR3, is KAGVTQTPRYLIKTRGQQVTLSCSPISGHRSVSWYQQTPGQGLQFLFEYFSETQRNKGNFPGRFSGRQFSNSRSEMNVSTLELGDSALYLCASSLVGALLETQYFGPGTRLLVL.

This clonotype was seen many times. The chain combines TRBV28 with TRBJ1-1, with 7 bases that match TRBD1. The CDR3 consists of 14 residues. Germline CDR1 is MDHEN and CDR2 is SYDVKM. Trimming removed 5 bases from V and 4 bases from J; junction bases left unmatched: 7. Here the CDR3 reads CASSPNRGPTEAFF. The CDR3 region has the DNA TGTGCCAGCAGTCCCAACAGGGGCCCCACTGAAGCTTTCTTT.

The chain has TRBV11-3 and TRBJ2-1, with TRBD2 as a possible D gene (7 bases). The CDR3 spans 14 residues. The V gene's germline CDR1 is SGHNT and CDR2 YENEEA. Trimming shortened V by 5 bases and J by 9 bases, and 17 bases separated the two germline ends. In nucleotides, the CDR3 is TGTGCCAGCAGCCGACCCGGGGGCGGGGGTGAGCAGTTCTTC. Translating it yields CASSRPGGGGEQFF.

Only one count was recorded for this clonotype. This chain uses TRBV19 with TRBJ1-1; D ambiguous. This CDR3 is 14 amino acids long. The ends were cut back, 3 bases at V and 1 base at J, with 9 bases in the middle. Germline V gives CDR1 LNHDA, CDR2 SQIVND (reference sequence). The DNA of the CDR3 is TGTGCCAGTAGTATCGACCGCAGGAACACTGAAGCTTTCTTT. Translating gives CASSIDRRNTEAFF. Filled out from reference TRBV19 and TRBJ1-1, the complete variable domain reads DGGITQSPKYLFRKEGQNVTLSCEQNLNHDAMYWYRQDPGQGLRLIYYSQIVNDFQKGDIAEGYSVSREKKESFPLTVTSAQKNPTAFYLCASSIDRRNTEAFFGQGTRLTVV.

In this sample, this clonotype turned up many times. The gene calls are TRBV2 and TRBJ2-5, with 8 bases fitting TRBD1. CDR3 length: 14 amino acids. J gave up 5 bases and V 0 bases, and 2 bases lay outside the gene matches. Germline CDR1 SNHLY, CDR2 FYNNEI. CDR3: CASSEARQGETQYF. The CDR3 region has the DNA TGTGCCAGCAGTGAAGCGCGACAGGGGGAGACCCAGTACTTC.

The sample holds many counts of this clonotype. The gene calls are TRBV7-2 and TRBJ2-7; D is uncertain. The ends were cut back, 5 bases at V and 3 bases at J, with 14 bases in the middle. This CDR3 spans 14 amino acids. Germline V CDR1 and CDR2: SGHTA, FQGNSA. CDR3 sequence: CASSPGGSYYEQYF. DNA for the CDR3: TGTGCCAGCAGCCCAGGCGGTAGCTACTACGAGCAGTACTTC.

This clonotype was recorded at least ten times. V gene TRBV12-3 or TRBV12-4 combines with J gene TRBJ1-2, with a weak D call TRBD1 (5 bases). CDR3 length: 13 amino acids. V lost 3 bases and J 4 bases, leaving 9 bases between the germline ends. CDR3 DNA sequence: TGTGCCAGCAGTTTTAGACAGCCCTATGGCTACACCTTC. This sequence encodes CASSFRQPYGYTF.

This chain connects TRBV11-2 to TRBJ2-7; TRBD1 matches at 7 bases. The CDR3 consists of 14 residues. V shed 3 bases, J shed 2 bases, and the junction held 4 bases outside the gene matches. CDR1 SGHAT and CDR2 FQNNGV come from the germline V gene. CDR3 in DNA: TGTGCCAGCAGCTTCACAGGGGCAGCCTACGAGCAGTACTTC. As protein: CASSFTGAAYEQYF.

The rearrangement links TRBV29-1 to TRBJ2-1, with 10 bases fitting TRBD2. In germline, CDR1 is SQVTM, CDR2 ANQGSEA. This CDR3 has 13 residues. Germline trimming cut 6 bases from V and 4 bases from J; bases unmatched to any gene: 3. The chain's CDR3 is CSVQRGGYNEQFF. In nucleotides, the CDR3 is TGCAGCGTGCAGCGGGGGGGTTACAATGAGCAGTTCTTC.

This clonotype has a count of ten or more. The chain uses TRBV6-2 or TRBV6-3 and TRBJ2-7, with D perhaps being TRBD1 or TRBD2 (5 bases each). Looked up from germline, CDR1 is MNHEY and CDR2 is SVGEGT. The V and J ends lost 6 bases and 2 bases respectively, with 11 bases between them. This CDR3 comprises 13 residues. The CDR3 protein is CASRGTGTYEQYF. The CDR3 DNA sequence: TGTGCCAGCAGAGGGACGGGGACCTACGAGCAGTACTTC.

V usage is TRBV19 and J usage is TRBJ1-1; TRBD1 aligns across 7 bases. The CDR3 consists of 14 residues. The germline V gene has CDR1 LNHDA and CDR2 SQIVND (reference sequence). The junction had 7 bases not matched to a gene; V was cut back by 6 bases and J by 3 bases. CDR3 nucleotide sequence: TGTGCCAGTAGGAATCCGGGACAGTACACTGAAGCTTTCTTT. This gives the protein CASRNPGQYTEAFF.